This is a list of T cell receptor beta chains from one sample in a study of identifying expanded T cells in peripheral blood. Sequencing was performed with immunoSEQ multiplex PCR; in TCRdb, only in-frame clones are kept and a portion is missing. Of around 76,000 clones listed, 85% to 90% were seen once; the top ten hold more than 2.5%. The sample comprised blood. All receptors derive from a person aged 18 to 70 in good health. The CDR3 runs from the conserved cysteine through the conserved F or W. D genes are given only for firm matches. Clone size is shown for a subset of rows, as once, few, many or a class of expanded clone.

size	J	D	V	DNA	CDR3
NA	TRBJ2-3	NA	TRBV6-5	TGTGCCAGCCGGTGGGACTCCACAGATACGCAGTATTTT	CASRWDSTDTQYF
NA	TRBJ2-7	NA	TRBV30	TGTGCCTGGAGTGTGGGGGGCGAGCAGTACTTC	CAWSVGGEQYF
NA	TRBJ2-7	TRBD1	TRBV10-3	TGTGCCACTGTAAGGGACAGAGGACTCTACGAGCAGTACTTC	CATVRDRGLYEQYF
NA	TRBJ1-6	NA	TRBV28	TGTGCCAGCAGTTTAGTGTCTTCGGGGCGGGGGTATAATTCACCCCTCCACTTT	CASSLVSSGRGYNSPLHF
NA	TRBJ1-1	NA	TRBV29-1	TGCAGCGTTGATTACGGGACAAGCAACACTGAAGCTTTCTTT	CSVDYGTSNTEAFF
few	TRBJ2-4	TRBD2	TRBV4-1	TGCGCCAGCAGCCAACCCGGGGGGGCCAAAAACATTCAGTACTTC	CASSQPGGAKNIQYF
NA	TRBJ1-3	TRBD1	TRBV2	TGTGCCAGCAGTGAGGGCAGGGGGCTTGCAAACACCATATATTTT	CASSEGRGLANTIYF
NA	TRBJ1-2	TRBD1	TRBV4-1	TGCGCCAGCAGCCAAGGGGACAGAGGAGGCTATGGCTACACCTTC	CASSQGDRGGYGYTF
NA	TRBJ1-1	NA	TRBV18	TGTGCCAGCTCACCAGACGCCGGGACTGTTCGGTTGGAGGCTTTCTTT	CASSPDAGTVRLEAFF
NA	TRBJ2-1	TRBD1	TRBV19	TGTGCCAGTAGTATAGCTTGGACAGGGATCTACAATGAGCAGTTCTTC	CASSIAWTGIYNEQFF
NA	TRBJ1-1	NA	TRBV7-8	TGTGCCAGCAGCTTAAGTATGGGGAACACTGAAGCTTTCTTT	CASSLSMGNTEAFF
NA	TRBJ2-7	NA	TRBV18	TGTGCCAGCTCAGAAGGACAGAGCTCCTACGAGCAGTACTTC	CASSEGQSSYEQYF
few	TRBJ2-7	NA	TRBV5-4	TGTGCCAGCAGCTTAAGGGGTTCCTACGAGCAGTACTTC	CASSLRGSYEQYF
NA	TRBJ1-1	NA	TRBV10-3	TGTGCCATCAGTGTTAATCCAGGAGGGAACACTGAAGCTTTCTTT	CAISVNPGGNTEAFF